This T cell receptor (beta chain) was identified in a study of T cells in Graves' hyperthyroidism and ophthalmopathy. Looked up from germline, CDR1 is SNHLY and CDR2 is FYNNEI. This CDR3 contains 13 residues. V lost 8 bases and J lost 5; bases outside the gene matches: 8. In making diagnoses, clinical symptoms, serum thyroxine and TRAb, thyroid ultrasound and orbital computed tomography were all used. This clonotype was observed many times. Its matching antigen is unknown. RNA transcripts yielded amplified TCR beta CDR3 regions. A set of HTBI primers served as the primers for a first-round RT-PCR of the TCR CDR3. Using its own MiXCR run on the multiplex PCR reads, TCRdb lists one record per CDR3 protein. The table lists about 410,000 distinct CDR3 sequences, under 15% of them singletons. Study conclusions and caveats: Stable hyperthyroidism was told apart from ophthalmopathy by a model built on 13 V-J features. Most clonotypes expanded in the thyroid (above 0.001) were also present in blood.

V gene TRBV2 combines with J gene TRBJ2-5, with TRBD2 identical over 7 bases. The source is a man between 18 and 35 years old with Graves' ophthalmopathy. The specimen sequenced was blood. CDR3 bases: TGTGCCAGCCATAGCGGGTTCGGGGAGACCCAGTACTTC. Protein: CASHSGFGETQYF.